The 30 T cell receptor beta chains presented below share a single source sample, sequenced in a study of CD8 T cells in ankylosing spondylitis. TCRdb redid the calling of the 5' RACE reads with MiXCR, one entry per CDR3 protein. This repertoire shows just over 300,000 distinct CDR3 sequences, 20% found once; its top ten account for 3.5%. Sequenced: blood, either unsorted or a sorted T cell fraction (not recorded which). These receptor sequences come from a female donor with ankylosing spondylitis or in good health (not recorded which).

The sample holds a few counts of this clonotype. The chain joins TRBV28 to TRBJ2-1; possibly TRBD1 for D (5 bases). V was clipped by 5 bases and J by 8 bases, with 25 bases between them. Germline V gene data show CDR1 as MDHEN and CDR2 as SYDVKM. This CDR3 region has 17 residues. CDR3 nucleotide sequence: TGTGCCAGCAGTCCGGACCTCCTGGGGCCACACGGCGATGAGCAGTTCTTC. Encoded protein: CASSPDLLGPHGDEQFF.

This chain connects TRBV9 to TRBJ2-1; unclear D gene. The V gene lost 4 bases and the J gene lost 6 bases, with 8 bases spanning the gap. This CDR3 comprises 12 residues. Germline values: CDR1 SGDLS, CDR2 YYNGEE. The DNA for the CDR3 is TGTGCCAGCAGCATTAGCACCAATGAGCAGTTCTTC. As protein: CASSISTNEQFF.

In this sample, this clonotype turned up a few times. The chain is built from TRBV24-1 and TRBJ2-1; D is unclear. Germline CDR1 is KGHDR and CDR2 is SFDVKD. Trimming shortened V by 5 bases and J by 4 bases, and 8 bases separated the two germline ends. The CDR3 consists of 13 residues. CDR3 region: CATSGPVYNEQFF. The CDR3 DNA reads TGTGCCACCAGTGGGCCGGTTTACAATGAGCAGTTCTTC.

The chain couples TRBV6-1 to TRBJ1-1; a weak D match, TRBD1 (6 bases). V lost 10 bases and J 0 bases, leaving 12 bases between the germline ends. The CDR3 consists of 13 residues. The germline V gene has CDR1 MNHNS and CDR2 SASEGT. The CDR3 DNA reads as TGTGCCACCTCGAGGGGGTTGAACACTGAAGCTTTCTTT. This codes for CATSRGLNTEAFF.

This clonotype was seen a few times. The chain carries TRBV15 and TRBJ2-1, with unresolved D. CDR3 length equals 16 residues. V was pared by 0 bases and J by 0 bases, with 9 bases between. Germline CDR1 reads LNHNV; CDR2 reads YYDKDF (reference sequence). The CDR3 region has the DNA TGTGCCACCAGCAGAGATCTCCGGAGCTCCTACAATGAGCAGTTCTTC. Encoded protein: CATSRDLRSSYNEQFF.

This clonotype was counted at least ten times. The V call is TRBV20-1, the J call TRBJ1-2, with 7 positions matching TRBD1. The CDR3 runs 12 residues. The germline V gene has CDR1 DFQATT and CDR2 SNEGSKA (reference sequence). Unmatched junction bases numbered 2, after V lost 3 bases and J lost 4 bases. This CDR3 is CSASGTAYGYTF. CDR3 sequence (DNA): TGCAGTGCTAGCGGGACAGCCTATGGCTACACCTTC.

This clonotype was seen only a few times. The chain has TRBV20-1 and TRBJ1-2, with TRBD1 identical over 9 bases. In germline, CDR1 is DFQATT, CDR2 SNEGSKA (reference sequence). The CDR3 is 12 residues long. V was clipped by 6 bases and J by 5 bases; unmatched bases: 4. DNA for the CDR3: TGCAGTGCCCCGACAGGGGGATATGGCTACACCTTC. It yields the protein CSAPTGGYGYTF.

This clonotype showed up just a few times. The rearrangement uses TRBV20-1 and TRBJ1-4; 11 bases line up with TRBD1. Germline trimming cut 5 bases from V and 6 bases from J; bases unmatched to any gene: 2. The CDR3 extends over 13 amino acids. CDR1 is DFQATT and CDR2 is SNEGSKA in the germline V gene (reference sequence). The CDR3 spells CSAEDRGHEKLFF. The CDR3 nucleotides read TGCAGTGCTGAGGACAGGGGGCATGAAAAACTGTTTTTT.

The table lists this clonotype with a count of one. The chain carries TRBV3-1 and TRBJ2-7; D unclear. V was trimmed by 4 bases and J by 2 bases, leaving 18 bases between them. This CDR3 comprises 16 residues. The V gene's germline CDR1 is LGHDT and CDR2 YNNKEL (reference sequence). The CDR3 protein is CASSRNPGPRTYEQYF. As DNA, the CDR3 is TGTGCCAGCAGCCGCAACCCCGGACCACGGACCTACGAGCAGTACTTC.

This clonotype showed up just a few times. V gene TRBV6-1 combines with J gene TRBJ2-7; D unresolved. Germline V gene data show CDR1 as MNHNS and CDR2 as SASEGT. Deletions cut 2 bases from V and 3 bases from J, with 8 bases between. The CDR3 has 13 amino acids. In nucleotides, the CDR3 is TGTGCCAGCAGTGAAACCCCGGGCTACGAGCAGTACTTC. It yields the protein CASSETPGYEQYF.

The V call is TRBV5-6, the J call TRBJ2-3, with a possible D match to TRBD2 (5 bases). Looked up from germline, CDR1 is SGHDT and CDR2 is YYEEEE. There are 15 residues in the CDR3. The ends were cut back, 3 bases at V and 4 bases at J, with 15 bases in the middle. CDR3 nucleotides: TGTGCCAGCAGCTCGGCGGGCCCGAGGGCAGATACGCAGTATTTT. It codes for CASSSAGPRADTQYF. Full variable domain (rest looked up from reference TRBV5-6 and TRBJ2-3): DAGVTQSPTHLIKTRGQQVTLRCSPKSGHDTVSWYQQALGQGPQFIFQYYEEEERQRGNFPDRFSGHQFPNYSSELNVNALLLGDSALYLCASSSAGPRADTQYFGPGTRLTVL.

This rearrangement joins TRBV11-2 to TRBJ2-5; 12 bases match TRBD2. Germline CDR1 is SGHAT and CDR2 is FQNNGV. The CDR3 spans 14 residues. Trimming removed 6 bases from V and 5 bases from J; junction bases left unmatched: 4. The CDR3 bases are TGTGCCAGCAGTAGGACTAGCGGGGTCGAGACCCAGTACTTC. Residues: CASSRTSGVETQYF.

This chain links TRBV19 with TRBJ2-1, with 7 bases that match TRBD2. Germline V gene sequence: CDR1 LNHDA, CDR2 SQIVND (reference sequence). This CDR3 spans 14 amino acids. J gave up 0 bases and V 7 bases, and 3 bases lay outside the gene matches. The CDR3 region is CASKRTSSYNEQFF. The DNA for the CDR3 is TGTGCCAGTAAGCGGACTAGCTCCTACAATGAGCAGTTCTTC.

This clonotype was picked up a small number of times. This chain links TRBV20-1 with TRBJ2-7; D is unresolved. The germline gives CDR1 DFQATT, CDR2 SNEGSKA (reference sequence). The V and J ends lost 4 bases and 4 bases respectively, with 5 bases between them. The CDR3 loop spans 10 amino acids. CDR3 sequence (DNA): TGCAGTGCTAACGGTTACGAGCAGTACTTC. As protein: CSANGYEQYF.

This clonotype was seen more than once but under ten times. CDR3 loop: CASSYLGPPSEQYF. The CDR3 DNA is TGTGCCAGCAGTTACCTGGGACCCCCGAGCGAGCAGTACTTC. V usage is TRBV6-2 or TRBV6-3 and J usage is TRBJ2-7; perhaps D is TRBD1 or TRBD2 (5 bases each). Germline V gene sequence: CDR1 MNHEY, CDR2 SVGEGT. This CDR3 is built from 14 residues. Trimming removed 2 bases from V and 6 bases from J, with 14 bases in between.

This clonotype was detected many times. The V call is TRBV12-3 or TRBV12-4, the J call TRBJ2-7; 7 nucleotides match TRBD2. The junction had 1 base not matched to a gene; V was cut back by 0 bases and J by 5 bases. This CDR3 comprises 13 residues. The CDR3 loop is CASSLAGGNEQYF. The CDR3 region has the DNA TGTGCCAGCAGTTTAGCGGGGGGGAACGAGCAGTACTTC.

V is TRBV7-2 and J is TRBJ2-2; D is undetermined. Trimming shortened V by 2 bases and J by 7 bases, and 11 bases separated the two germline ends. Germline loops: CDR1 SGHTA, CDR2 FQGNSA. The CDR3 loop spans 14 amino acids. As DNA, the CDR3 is TGTGCCAGCAGCTTATTGGTCCGGAGCGGGGAGCTGTTTTTT. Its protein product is CASSLLVRSGELFF.

CDR3 residues: CSAWGGNTEAFF. The CDR3 nucleotides read TGCAGTGCCTGGGGTGGGAACACTGAAGCTTTCTTT. The chain is built from TRBV20-1 and TRBJ1-1; D is undetermined. The length of the CDR3 is 12 residues. The germline V and J ends were trimmed by 6 bases and 1 base, with 9 bases remaining between them. CDR1 is DFQATT, CDR2 SNEGSKA, per germline (reference sequence).

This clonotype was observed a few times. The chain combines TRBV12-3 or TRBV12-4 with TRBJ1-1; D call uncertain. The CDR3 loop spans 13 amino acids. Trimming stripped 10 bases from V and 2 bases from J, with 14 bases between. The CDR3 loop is CATTWTHNTEAFF. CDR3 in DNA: TGTGCCACCACATGGACGCATAACACTGAAGCTTTCTTT.

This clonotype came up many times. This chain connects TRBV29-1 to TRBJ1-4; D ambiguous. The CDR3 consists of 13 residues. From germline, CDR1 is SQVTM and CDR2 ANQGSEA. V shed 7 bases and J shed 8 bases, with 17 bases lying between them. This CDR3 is CSARGRPEEKLFF. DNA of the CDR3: TGCAGCGCCCGCGGTAGGCCTGAGGAAAAACTGTTTTTT.

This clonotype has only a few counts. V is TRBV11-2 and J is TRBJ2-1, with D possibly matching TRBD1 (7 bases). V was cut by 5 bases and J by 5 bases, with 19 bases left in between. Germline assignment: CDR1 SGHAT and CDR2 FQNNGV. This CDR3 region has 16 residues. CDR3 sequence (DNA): TGTGCCAGCAGCCCCCGGGCGGAGGGGGCTAACAATGAGCAGTTCTTC. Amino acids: CASSPRAEGANNEQFF.

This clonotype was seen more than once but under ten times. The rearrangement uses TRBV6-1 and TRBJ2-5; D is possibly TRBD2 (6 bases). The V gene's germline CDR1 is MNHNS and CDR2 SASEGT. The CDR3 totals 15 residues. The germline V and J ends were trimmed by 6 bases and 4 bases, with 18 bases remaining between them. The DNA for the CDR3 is TGTGCCAGCAGATTCGGAGGGCGGGTTGGAGAGACCCAGTACTTC. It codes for CASRFGGRVGETQYF.

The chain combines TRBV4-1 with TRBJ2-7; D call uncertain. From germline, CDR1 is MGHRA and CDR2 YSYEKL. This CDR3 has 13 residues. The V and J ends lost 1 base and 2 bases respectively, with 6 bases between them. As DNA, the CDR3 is TGCGCCAGCAGCCAAGGGATCACCTACGAGCAGTACTTC. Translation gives CASSQGITYEQYF.

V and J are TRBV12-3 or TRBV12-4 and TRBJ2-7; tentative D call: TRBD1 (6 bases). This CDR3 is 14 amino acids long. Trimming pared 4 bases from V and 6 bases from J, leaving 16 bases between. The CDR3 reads CASSYLQGSAEQYF. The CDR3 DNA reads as TGTGCCAGCAGTTACCTACAGGGTTCCGCCGAGCAGTACTTC.

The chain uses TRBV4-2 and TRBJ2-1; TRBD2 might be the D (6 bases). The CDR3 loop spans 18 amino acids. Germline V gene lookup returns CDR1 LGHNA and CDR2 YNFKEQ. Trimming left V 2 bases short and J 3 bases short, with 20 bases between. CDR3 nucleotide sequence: TGTGCCAGCAGCCAACTACGGTCCCTAGCGACTGTCTACAATGAGCAGTTCTTC. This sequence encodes CASSQLRSLATVYNEQFF.

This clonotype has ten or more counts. The CDR3 loop reads CSVGSGVNQPQHF. As DNA, the CDR3 is TGCAGCGTTGGTTCCGGGGTCAATCAGCCCCAGCATTTT. The V and J genes are TRBV29-1 and TRBJ1-5; D is ambiguous. Deletions cut 4 bases from V and 3 bases from J, with 10 bases between. The germline gives CDR1 SQVTM, CDR2 ANQGSEA. The CDR3 sequence is 13 residues long.

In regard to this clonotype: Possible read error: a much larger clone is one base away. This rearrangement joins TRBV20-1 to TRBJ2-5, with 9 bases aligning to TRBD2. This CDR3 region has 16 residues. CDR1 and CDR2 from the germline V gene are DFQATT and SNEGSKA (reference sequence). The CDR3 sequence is CCARSHGLARGETQYF. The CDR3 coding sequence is TGCTGTGCTAGATCACATGGACTAGCGAGAGGAGAGACCCAGTACTTC.

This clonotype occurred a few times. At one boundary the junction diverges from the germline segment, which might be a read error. The CDR3 coding sequence is TGCAGTGCGAGAGAACAGGGGCGGGGCACTGAAGCTTTCTTT. Protein sequence: CSAREQGRGTEAFF. V and J are TRBV20-1 and TRBJ1-1; 7 nucleotides line up with TRBD1. The CDR3 sequence is 14 residues long. Germline assignment: CDR1 DFQATT and CDR2 SNEGSKA (reference sequence).

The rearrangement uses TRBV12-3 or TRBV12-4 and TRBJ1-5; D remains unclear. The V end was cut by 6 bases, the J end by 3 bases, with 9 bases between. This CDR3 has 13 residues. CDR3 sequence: CASRQGFNQPQHF. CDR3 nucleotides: TGTGCCAGCAGGCAAGGCTTCAATCAGCCCCAGCATTTT.

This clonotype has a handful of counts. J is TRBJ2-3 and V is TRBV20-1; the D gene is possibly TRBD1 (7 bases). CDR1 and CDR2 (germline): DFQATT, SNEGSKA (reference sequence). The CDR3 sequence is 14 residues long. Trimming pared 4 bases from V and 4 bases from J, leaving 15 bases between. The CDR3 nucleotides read TGCAGTGCTACCCTGGGCAGGGGGGCAGATACGCAGTATTTT. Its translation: CSATLGRGADTQYF.